This paragraph reports one TCR beta chain. These data come from a study of cytomegalovirus exposure and HLA in healthy donors. In the PCR, 60 Vbeta and 13 Jbeta primers were used. The method was immunoSEQ multiplex PCR; TCRdb's version includes in-frame clones alone and lacks a portion of them. The sample's table shows over 45,000 clones. The origin of this receptor is a woman between 40 and 55 years old in good health and CMV-seronegative. Sample: PBMCs.

The CDR3 DNA reads TGTGCCAGCAGTGATCGGGCGAACACCGGGGAGCTGTTTTTT. This sequence encodes CASSDRANTGELFF. V is TRBV6-1 and J is TRBJ2-2; D remains unclear. CDR1 and CDR2 from the germline V gene are MNHNS and SASEGT. The CDR3 extends over 14 amino acids. V gave up 3 bases and J gave up 0 bases, with 5 bases separating them.